Presented here are 30 T cell receptor beta chains from one specimen sequenced in a study of beta chain features in type 1 diabetes. The isolated RNA, all of it, was reverse transcribed, so expressed TCRB transcripts were what got sequenced. Produced via immunoSEQ multiplex PCR; TCRdb's table is partial and in-frame only. The sample includes 300,000 to 400,000 clones, roughly 11% of them seen just once. The sample consisted of naive CD4+ T cells from blood. Source of these receptors: a woman aged 30 to 39 in good health.

This clone was counted only a few times. The genes are TRBV9 and TRBJ2-6; the match to TRBD2 covers 10 bases. This CDR3 contains 19 residues. The V gene's germline CDR1 is SGDLS and CDR2 YYNGEE. V gave up 0 bases and J gave up 1 base; unmatched junction bases: 7. The CDR3 loop reads CASSVALAGVGSGANVLTF. CDR3 nucleotides: TGTGCCAGCAGCGTAGCTCTAGCGGGAGTTGGGTCTGGGGCCAACGTCCTGACTTTC.

The CDR3 is CASSLRVDEQYF. In DNA, the CDR3 is TGCGCCAGCAGTCTCAGGGTGGACGAGCAGTACTTC. The genes are TRBV23-1 and TRBJ2-7; D is possibly TRBD1 (5 bases). TRBV23-1 has ORF status, its function being uncertain. V lost 4 bases, J lost 5 bases, and 9 bases lay in between. The CDR3 contains 12 residues.

This clone was observed a few times. This sequence joins TRBV18 and TRBJ2-1, with 8 bases identical to TRBD1. The germline CDR1 and CDR2 sequences are KGHSH and LQKENI. Trimming took 4 bases from V and 6 from J; bases not matched to a gene: 8. The CDR3 contains 15 residues. CDR3 nucleotides: TGTGCCAGCTCACGAGGACAGGGTCGTGGCAATGAGCAGTTCTTC. Amino acids: CASSRGQGRGNEQFF.

This clone was seen a handful of times. The chain uses TRBV6-5 and TRBJ1-1; the D is unclear. The V gene lost 6 bases and the J gene lost 3 bases, with 8 bases spanning the gap. CDR1 is MNHEY and CDR2 is SVGAGI in the germline V gene. The CDR3 is 12 residues long. The CDR3 reads CASSGLYTEAFF. The CDR3 DNA sequence: TGTGCCAGCAGCGGACTGTACACTGAAGCTTTCTTT.

The gene calls are TRBV5-4 and TRBJ2-1; TRBD2 agrees at 14 bases. Unmatched junction bases numbered 16, after V lost 7 bases and J lost 4 bases. The CDR3 runs 19 residues. Germline-derived CDR1 and CDR2 are SGHNT and YYREEE (reference sequence). The chain's CDR3 is CASGGGGLAGERGYNEQFF. The CDR3 region has the DNA TGTGCCAGCGGCGGTGGGGGACTAGCGGGAGAAAGGGGATACAATGAGCAGTTCTTC.

The gene calls are TRBV19 and TRBJ2-1, with TRBD2 matching 8 bases. Germline V lookup: CDR1 LNHDA, CDR2 SQIVND (reference sequence). After removal of 3 bases from V and 4 bases from J, the junction contained 8 bases not matched to a gene. The length of the CDR3 is 16 residues. CDR3 DNA: TGTGCCAGTAGTATTTCCCCTAGCGGGCCTTACAATGAGCAGTTCTTC. Translating gives CASSISPSGPYNEQFF.

The chain uses TRBV4-3 and TRBJ2-2; 7 nucleotides match TRBD2. The V and J ends lost 4 bases and 0 bases, in that order; junction bases with no gene match: 2. CDR1 LGHNA and CDR2 YSLEER come from the germline V gene. CDR3 length equals 15 residues. Here the CDR3 reads CASSRLAPNTGELFF. In nucleotides, the CDR3 is TGCGCCAGCAGCCGACTAGCCCCGAACACCGGGGAGCTGTTTTTT.

The V gene is TRBV2, the J gene TRBJ2-1, with 11 bases matching TRBD2. V was pared by 2 bases and J by 5 bases, with 2 bases of the junction left unmatched. Per germline, CDR1 SNHLY and CDR2 FYNNEI. The CDR3 loop spans 15 amino acids. The CDR3 nucleotides are TGTGCCAGCAGTGAAATACTAGCGGGAGACAATGAGCAGTTCTTC. It translates to CASSEILAGDNEQFF.

This sequence joins TRBV30 and TRBJ2-7; D might be TRBD1 (5 bases). This CDR3 comprises 15 residues. From germline, CDR1 is GTSNPN and CDR2 SVGIG (reference sequence). The V and J ends lost 2 bases and 2 bases respectively, with 16 bases between them. CDR3 region: CAWSKPQGPAYEQYF. The DNA for the CDR3 is TGTGCCTGGAGTAAGCCGCAGGGCCCGGCCTACGAGCAGTACTTC. The full variable domain, with the rest looked up from reference TRBV30 and TRBJ2-7, is SQTIHQWPATLVQPVGSPLSLECTVEGTSNPNLYWYRQAAGRGLQLLFYSVGIGQISSEVPQNLSASRPQDRQFILSSKKLLLSDSGFYLCAWSKPQGPAYEQYFGPGTRLTVT.

This clone was observed a few times. The gene calls are TRBV4-3 and TRBJ2-2; TRBD1 matches 9 bases. CDR1 LGHNA and CDR2 YSLEER come from the germline V gene. The CDR3 is 17 amino acids. Trimming at V came to 0 bases and at J to 2 bases, leaving 4 bases not matched to a gene. In nucleotides, the CDR3 is TGCGCCAGCAGCCAAGATCCGGGACAGGGTAACACCGGGGAGCTGTTTTTT. This encodes CASSQDPGQGNTGELFF.

Only a few counts were recorded for this clone. The CDR3 is CASSLRSGRTDTQYF. In DNA form, the CDR3 reads TGTGCCAGCAGCTTAAGGAGCGGACGCACAGATACGCAGTATTTT. The chain recombines TRBV7-2 with TRBJ2-3, with D possibly TRBD2 on 5 matching bases. Germline V gene data show CDR1 as SGHTA and CDR2 as FQGNSA. This CDR3 region has 15 residues. Trimming shortened V by 2 bases and J by 1 base, and 10 bases separated the two germline ends.

This clone has more than one count but fewer than ten. V gene TRBV14 combines with J gene TRBJ2-7; D may be TRBD1 (6 bases). This CDR3 region has 16 residues. The V end was cut by 4 bases, the J end by 2 bases, with 18 bases between. Germline V CDR1 and CDR2: SGHDN, FVKESK. CDR3 coding DNA: TGTGCCAGCAGCCTAGCGAGGGGGACGGGCCCCTACGAGCAGTACTTC. It encodes CASSLARGTGPYEQYF.

The chain is built from TRBV5-1 and TRBJ2-3, with D maybe TRBD2 (7 bases). The CDR3 runs to 14 residues. Germline V gene data show CDR1 as SGHRS and CDR2 as YFSETQ. The V end was cut by 2 bases, the J end by 6 bases, with 13 bases between. This CDR3 is CASSFPAGADTQYF. CDR3 in DNA: TGCGCCAGCAGCTTTCCCGCGGGGGCGGATACGCAGTATTTT.

This clone showed up just a few times. J is TRBJ2-1 and V is TRBV5-1; 10 bases line up with TRBD2. Unmatched junction bases numbered 4, after V lost 4 bases and J lost 3 bases. Germline V lookup: CDR1 SGHRS, CDR2 YFSETQ. This CDR3 is 15 amino acids long. The CDR3 region has the DNA TGCGCCAGCAGCCCCGGGACTAGCGACTACAATGAGCAGTTCTTC. It is translated as CASSPGTSDYNEQFF.

The rearrangement joins TRBV7-2 to TRBJ2-7; no reliable D call. V was cut by 10 bases and J by 2 bases, with 15 bases left in between. Germline loops: CDR1 SGHTA, CDR2 FQGNSA. The CDR3 runs to 13 residues. The DNA of the CDR3 is TGTGCCACCCGCCCGGCGGATACCTACGAGCAGTACTTC. Its translation: CATRPADTYEQYF.

The chain combines TRBV5-1 with TRBJ2-7; 11 positions match TRBD2. The CDR3 runs 14 residues. CDR1 is SGHRS and CDR2 is YFSETQ in the germline V gene. The ends lost 4 bases at V and 3 bases at J; junction bases unmatched: 3. This chain's CDR3 is CASSRTSGRYEQYF. The CDR3 DNA reads as TGCGCCAGCAGCAGGACTAGCGGGCGCTACGAGCAGTACTTC.

This clone was seen a handful of times. The chain joins TRBV5-1 to TRBJ2-5; the D is unclear. The germline CDR1 and CDR2 sequences are SGHRS and YFSETQ. CDR3 size: 13 residues. V was pared by 0 bases and J by 4 bases, with 7 bases between. The chain's CDR3 is CASSLVAGETQYF. As DNA, the CDR3 is TGCGCCAGCAGCTTGGTGGCAGGAGAGACCCAGTACTTC.

This clone was counted a few times. The chain couples TRBV7-3 to TRBJ2-3; D not resolved. Germline V lookup: CDR1 SGHTA, CDR2 FQGTGA. The CDR3 is 15 residues long. V was cut by 2 bases and J by 0 bases, with 9 bases left in between. As DNA, the CDR3 is TGTGCCAGCAGCTTATTTGCGATAAGCACAGATACGCAGTATTTT. It encodes CASSLFAISTDTQYF.

The CDR3 nucleotides are TGTGCCTGGAGCGTTAGCGGGGGCTCCTACAATGAGCAGTTCTTC. It encodes CAWSVSGGSYNEQFF. The chain recombines TRBV30 with TRBJ2-1; the match to TRBD2 covers 9 bases. In germline, CDR1 is GTSNPN, CDR2 SVGIG (reference sequence). Trimming removed 3 bases from V and 0 bases from J; junction bases left unmatched: 3. The CDR3 has 15 amino acids.

The gene calls are TRBV4-2 and TRBJ2-1; TRBD1 matches 9 bases. Germline values: CDR1 LGHNA, CDR2 YNFKEQ. The CDR3 runs to 20 residues. Trimming cost V 0 bases and J 0 bases; bases outside gene matches: 12. CDR3 coding DNA: TGTGCCAGCAGCCAAGAGTGGGGACAGGGCCCGGTCGGCTCCTACAATGAGCAGTTCTTC. Residues: CASSQEWGQGPVGSYNEQFF.

This clone has a handful of counts. The chain combines TRBV6-1 with TRBJ1-2; a possible D gene is TRBD1 (5 bases). There are 12 residues in the CDR3. CDR1 is MNHNS and CDR2 is SASEGT in the germline V gene. The ends were cut back, 11 bases at V and 3 bases at J, with 13 bases in the middle. The CDR3 here is CAGGSRDYGYTF. CDR3 nucleotides: TGTGCCGGGGGGTCCAGGGACTATGGCTACACCTTC.

V and J are TRBV28 and TRBJ2-7, with 8 bases fitting TRBD2. The length of the CDR3 is 15 residues. V lost 5 bases, J lost 0 bases, and 6 bases stayed unmatched. Germline-derived CDR1 and CDR2 are MDHEN and SYDVKM. The CDR3 coding sequence is TGTGCCAGCAGTATCCCCGGGACTAGCTCCTACGAGCAGTACTTC. It yields the protein CASSIPGTSSYEQYF.

The rearrangement links TRBV9 to TRBJ2-1; D may be TRBD1 (6 bases). Germline CDR1 SGDLS, CDR2 YYNGEE. This CDR3 has 16 residues. V shed 3 bases and J shed 7 bases, with 20 bases lying between them. The CDR3 loop is CASSATGTGAQNEQFF. CDR3 DNA sequence: TGTGCCAGCAGCGCTACAGGGACCGGTGCTCAAAATGAGCAGTTCTTC.

This clone was counted between two and nine times. This chain joins TRBV7-2 and TRBJ2-4; 10 bases line up with TRBD1. The V segment lost 5 bases and the J segment 3 bases; nucleotides outside the gene matches: 13. The CDR3 has 18 amino acids. Per germline, CDR1 SGHTA and CDR2 FQGNSA. CDR3 amino acids: CASSTRSGTGVVKNIQYF. In DNA, the CDR3 is TGTGCCAGCAGCACCCGGTCCGGGACAGGGGTCGTCAAAAACATTCAGTACTTC.

This clone occurred a few times. The rearrangement joins TRBV7-2 to TRBJ2-1; 9 nucleotides line up with TRBD1. The CDR3 is 18 residues long. V gave up 3 bases and J gave up 9 bases; unmatched junction bases: 18. Germline values: CDR1 SGHTA, CDR2 FQGNSA. The CDR3 nucleotides read TGTGCCAGCAGCTTGGGGACAGGGACTTCCCCGATCGTGGGTGAGCAGTTCTTC. Residues: CASSLGTGTSPIVGEQFF.

This clone was picked up a small number of times. The rearrangement uses TRBV4-2 and TRBJ2-3, with TRBD2 identical over 8 bases. CDR3 length: 17 residues. The junction had 9 bases not matched to a gene; V was cut back by 0 bases and J by 4 bases. Germline-derived CDR1 and CDR2 are LGHNA and YNFKEQ. The CDR3 DNA reads TGTGCCAGCAGCCAAGAATTGCGAGCGGGAGTTGCAGATACGCAGTATTTT. The encoded protein is CASSQELRAGVADTQYF.

This clone was seen a handful of times. The chain employs TRBV18 and TRBJ2-1, with TRBD1 as a possible D gene (6 bases). The germline V gene encodes CDR1 KGHSH and CDR2 LQKENI. The V and J ends lost 1 base and 6 bases respectively, with 16 bases between them. CDR3 size: 16 residues. The CDR3 sequence is CASSPRDGTGTNEQFF. The CDR3, as DNA: TGTGCCAGCTCACCACGAGATGGCACAGGGACCAATGAGCAGTTCTTC. Full variable domain (outside the CDR3, taken from reference TRBV18 and TRBJ2-1): NAGVMQNPRHLVRRRGQEARLRCSPMKGHSHVYWYRQLPEEGLKFMVYLQKENIIDESGMPKERFSAEFPKEGPSILRIQQVVRGDSAAYFCASSPRDGTGTNEQFFGPGTRLTVL.

The chain carries TRBV23-1 and TRBJ2-1; D is unclear. TRBV23-1 has ORF status, its function being uncertain. The CDR3 is made up of 13 amino acids. Trimming stripped 4 bases from V and 5 bases from J, with 9 bases between. CDR3 residues: CASSPRYNNEQFF. The CDR3 nucleotides are TGCGCCAGCAGTCCTCGGTATAACAATGAGCAGTTCTTC.

This clone was detected a few times. CDR3 protein: CAIRPGQGDNQPQHF. CDR3 DNA sequence: TGTGCCATCAGACCGGGACAGGGTGACAATCAGCCCCAGCATTTT. This chain connects TRBV10-3 to TRBJ1-5; 9 bases are shared with TRBD1. Germline V CDR1 and CDR2: ENHRY, SYGVKD. There are 15 residues in the CDR3. Trimming cost V 6 bases and J 3 bases; bases outside gene matches: 6.

This clone was seen only a few times. Other DNA sequences within the sample encode an identical CDR3. This chain uses TRBV5-1 with TRBJ2-1, with 7 positions matching TRBD2. The CDR3 loop spans 14 amino acids. Unmatched junction bases numbered 2, after V lost 5 bases and J lost 0 bases. In germline, CDR1 is SGHRS, CDR2 YFSETQ. The CDR3 region is CASRGGSSYNEQFF. In DNA, the CDR3 is TGCGCCAGCAGGGGCGGGAGCTCCTACAATGAGCAGTTCTTC.